This TCR beta chain was recovered during a study of blood T cell repertoires in COVID-19. CDR3 size: 16 residues. Germline V gene data show CDR1 as KGHSH and CDR2 as LQKENI. Unmatched junction bases numbered 11, after V lost 3 bases and J lost 5 bases. Only one count was recorded for this clone. As originally analysed: The assay estimated nucleated cells by amplifying reference gene primers. Produced via immunoSEQ multiplex PCR; TCRdb's table is partial and in-frame only. V and J calls and clone size are those listed in that table; D and trimming were worked out from the DNA. Of 75,000 to 100,000 clones in the sample, approximately 90% were seen once.

This receptor was obtained from an older man with acute or convalescent COVID-19. The chain employs TRBV18 and TRBJ2-7; 9 bases are shared with TRBD2. Source material: peripheral blood. CDR3 in amino acids: CASSPPRGGVGNEQYF. In DNA, the CDR3 is TGTGCCAGCTCACCGCCCCGCGGGGGGGTAGGGAACGAGCAGTACTTC.